The T cell receptor (beta chain) under discussion was sequenced for a study of response to subunit inactivated influenza vaccine. TCRdb ran MiXCR on the RT-PCR reads and lists one entry per CDR3 protein. The sample has more than 450,000 distinct CDR3 sequences; roughly 12% are singletons. Comments on this clonotype: Antigen specificity is unknown.

The CDR3 spans 15 residues. V lost 2 bases and J 2 bases, leaving 11 bases between the germline ends. From germline, CDR1 is SGHTA and CDR2 FQGNSA. Study-level points and caveats: A suggestion made by the authors is that each seasonal influenza vaccination recruits few new T cells.

This TCR derives from a man aged 45-65 years who received an inactivated influenza vaccine. V gene TRBV7-2 combines with J gene TRBJ2-3; perhaps TRBD1 as D (5 bases). The sample here was PBMCs from blood, taken on the day of vaccination. The chain's CDR3 is CASSLRRGTTDTQYF. The CDR3 nucleotides are TGTGCCAGCAGCTTAAGAAGGGGCACCACAGATACGCAGTATTTT.